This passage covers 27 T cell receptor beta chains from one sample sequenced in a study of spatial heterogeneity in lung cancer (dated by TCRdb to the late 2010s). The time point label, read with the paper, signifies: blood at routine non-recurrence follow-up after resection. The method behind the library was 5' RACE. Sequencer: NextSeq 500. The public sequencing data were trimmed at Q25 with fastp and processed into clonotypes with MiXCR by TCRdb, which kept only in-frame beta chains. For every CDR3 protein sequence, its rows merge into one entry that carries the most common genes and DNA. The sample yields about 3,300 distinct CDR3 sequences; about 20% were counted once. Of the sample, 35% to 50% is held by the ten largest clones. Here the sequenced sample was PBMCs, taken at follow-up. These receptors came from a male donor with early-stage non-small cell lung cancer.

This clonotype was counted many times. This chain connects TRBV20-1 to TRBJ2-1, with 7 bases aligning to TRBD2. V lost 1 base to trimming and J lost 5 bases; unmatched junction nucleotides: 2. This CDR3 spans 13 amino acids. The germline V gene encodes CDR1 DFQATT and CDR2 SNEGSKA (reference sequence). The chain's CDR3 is CSARAGGNNEQFF. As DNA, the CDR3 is TGCAGTGCTAGAGCCGGGGGGAACAATGAGCAGTTCTTC.

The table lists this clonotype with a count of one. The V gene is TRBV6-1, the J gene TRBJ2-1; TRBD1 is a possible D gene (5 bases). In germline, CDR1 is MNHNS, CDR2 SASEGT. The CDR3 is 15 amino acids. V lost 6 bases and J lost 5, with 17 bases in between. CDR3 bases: TGTGCCAGCAGCTTCCGTTGGACACCGGACAATGAGCAGTTCTTC. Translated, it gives CASSFRWTPDNEQFF.

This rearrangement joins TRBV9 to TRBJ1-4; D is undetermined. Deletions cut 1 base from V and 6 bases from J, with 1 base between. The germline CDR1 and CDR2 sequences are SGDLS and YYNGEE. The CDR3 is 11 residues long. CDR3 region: CASSVYEKLFF. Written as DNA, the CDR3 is TGTGCCAGCAGCGTATATGAAAAACTGTTTTTT.

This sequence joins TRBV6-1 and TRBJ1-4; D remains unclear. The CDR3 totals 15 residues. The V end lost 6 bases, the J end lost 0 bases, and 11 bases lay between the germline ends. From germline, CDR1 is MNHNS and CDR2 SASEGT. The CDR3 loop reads CASRTRDATNEKLFF. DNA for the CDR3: TGTGCCAGCAGGACGAGAGACGCAACTAATGAAAAACTGTTTTTT.

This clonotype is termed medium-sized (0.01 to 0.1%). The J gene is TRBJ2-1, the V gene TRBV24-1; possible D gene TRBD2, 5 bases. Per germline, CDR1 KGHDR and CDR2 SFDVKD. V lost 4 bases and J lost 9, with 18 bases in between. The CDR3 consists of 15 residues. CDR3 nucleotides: TGTGCCACCAGTGACTTTACGGGGATCCGCAGTGAGCAGTTCTTC. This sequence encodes CATSDFTGIRSEQFF.

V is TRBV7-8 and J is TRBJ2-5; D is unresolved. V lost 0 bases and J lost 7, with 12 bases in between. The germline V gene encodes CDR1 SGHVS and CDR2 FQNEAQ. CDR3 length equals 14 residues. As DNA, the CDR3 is TGTGCCAGCAGCTTAGCGGGCCTGACGGCGACCCAGTACTTC. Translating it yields CASSLAGLTATQYF.

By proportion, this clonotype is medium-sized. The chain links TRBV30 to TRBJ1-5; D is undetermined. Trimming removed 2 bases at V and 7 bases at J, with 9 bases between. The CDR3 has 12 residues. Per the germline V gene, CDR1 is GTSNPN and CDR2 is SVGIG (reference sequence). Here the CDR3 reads CAWSKKRQPQHF. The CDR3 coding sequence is TGTGCCTGGAGTAAAAAAAGGCAGCCCCAGCATTTT.

In DNA, the CDR3 is TGTGCCAGCAACCGGGACAGGGGAAAAGAGACCCAGTACTTC. The encoded protein is CASNRDRGKETQYF. The rearrangement joins TRBV7-2 to TRBJ2-5; 10 bases map to TRBD1. The CDR3 spans 14 residues. Germline loops: CDR1 SGHTA, CDR2 FQGNSA. Trimming at V came to 7 bases and at J to 3 bases, leaving 5 bases not matched to a gene.

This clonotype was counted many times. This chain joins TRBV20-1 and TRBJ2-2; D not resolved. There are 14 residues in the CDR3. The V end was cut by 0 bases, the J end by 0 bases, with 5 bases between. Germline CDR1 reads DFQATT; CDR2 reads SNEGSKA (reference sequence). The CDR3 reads CSARDFSNTGELFF. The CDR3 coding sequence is TGCAGTGCTAGAGATTTTTCGAACACCGGGGAGCTGTTTTTT.

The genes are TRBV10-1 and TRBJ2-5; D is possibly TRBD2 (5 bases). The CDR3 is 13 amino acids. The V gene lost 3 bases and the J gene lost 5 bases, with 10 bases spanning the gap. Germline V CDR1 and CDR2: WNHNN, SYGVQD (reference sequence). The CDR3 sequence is CASSELVGETQYF. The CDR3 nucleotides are TGCGCCAGCAGTGAACTAGTTGGGGAGACCCAGTACTTC.

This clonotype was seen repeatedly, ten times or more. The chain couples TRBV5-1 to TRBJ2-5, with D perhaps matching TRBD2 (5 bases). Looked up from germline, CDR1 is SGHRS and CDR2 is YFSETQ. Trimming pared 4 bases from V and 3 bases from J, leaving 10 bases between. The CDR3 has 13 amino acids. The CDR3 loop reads CASSLLGEETQYF. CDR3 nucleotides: TGCGCCAGCAGCCTGCTCGGGGAAGAGACCCAGTACTTC.

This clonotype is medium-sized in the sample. The CDR3 DNA reads as TGTGCCTGGAGTCCCGGGAACAATGAGCAGTTCTTC. Translation: CAWSPGNNEQFF. This chain uses TRBV30 with TRBJ2-1; D may be TRBD2 (5 bases). The germline gives CDR1 GTSNPN, CDR2 SVGIG (reference sequence). Trimming shortened V by 2 bases and J by 5 bases, and 7 bases separated the two germline ends. The length of the CDR3 is 12 residues.

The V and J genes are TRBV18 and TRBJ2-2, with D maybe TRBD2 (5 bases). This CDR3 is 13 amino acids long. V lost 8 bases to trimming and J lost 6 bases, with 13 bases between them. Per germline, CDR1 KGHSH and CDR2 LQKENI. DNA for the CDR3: TGTGCCAGCCCCCTTGAGGGCGCCGGGGAGCTGTTTTTT. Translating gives CASPLEGAGELFF.

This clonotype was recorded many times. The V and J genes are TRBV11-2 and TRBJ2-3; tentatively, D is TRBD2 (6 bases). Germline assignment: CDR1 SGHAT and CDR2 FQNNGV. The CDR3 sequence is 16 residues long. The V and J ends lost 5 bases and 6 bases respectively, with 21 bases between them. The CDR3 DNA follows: TGTGCCAGCAGCCCCTTCGCCCGGAGGGGAATGGATACGCAGTATTTT. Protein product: CASSPFARRGMDTQYF.

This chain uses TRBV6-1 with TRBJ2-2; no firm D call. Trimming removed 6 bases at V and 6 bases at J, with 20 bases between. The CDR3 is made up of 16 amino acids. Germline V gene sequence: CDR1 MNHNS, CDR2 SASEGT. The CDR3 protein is CASRRSRVLEAGELFF. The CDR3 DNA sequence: TGTGCCAGCAGGCGCTCTAGAGTCTTAGAGGCCGGGGAGCTGTTTTTT.

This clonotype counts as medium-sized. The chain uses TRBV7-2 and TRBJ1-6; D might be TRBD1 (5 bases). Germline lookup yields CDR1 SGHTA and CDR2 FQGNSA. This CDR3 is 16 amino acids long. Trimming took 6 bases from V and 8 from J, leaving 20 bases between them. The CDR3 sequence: CASSYQGPGRYSPLHF. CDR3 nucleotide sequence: TGTGCCAGCAGTTACCAGGGCCCGGGAAGGTATTCACCCCTCCACTTT.

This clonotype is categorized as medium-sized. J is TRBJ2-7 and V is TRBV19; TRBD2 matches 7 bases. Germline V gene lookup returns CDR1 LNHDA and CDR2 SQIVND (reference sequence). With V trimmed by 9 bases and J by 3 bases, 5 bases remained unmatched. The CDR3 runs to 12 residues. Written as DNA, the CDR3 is TGTGCCAGGTTCAAGCGGGACTACGAGCAGTACGTC. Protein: CARFKRDYEQYV.

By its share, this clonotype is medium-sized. This chain's CDR3 is CSARDHGKAGNEQYF. CDR3 nucleotide sequence: TGCAGTGCTAGAGATCATGGGAAAGCGGGTAACGAGCAGTACTTC. J is TRBJ2-7 and V is TRBV20-1, with D possibly being TRBD2 (6 bases). With 0 bases removed from V and 5 bases from J, the gap between germline ends came to 17 bases. Germline CDR1 is DFQATT and CDR2 is SNEGSKA (reference sequence). CDR3 size: 15 residues.

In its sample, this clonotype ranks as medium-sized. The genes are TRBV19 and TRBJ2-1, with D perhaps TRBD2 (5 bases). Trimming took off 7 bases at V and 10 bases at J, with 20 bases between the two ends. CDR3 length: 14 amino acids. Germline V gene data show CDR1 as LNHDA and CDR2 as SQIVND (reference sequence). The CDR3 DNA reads TGTGCCAGTACCCACGGACTGGTAATGGGCGAGCAGTTCTTC. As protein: CASTHGLVMGEQFF.

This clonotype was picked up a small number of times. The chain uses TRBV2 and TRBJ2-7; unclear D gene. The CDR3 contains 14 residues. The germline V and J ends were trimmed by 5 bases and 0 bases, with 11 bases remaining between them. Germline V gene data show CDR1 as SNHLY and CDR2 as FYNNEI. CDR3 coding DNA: TGTGCCAGCAGTCTTGTGGGTCCCTCCTACGAGCAGTACTTC. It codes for CASSLVGPSYEQYF.

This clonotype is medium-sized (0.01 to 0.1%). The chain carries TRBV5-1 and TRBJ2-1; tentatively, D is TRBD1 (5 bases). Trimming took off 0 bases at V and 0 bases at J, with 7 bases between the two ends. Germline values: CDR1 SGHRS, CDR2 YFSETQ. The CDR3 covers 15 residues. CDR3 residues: CASSLVGVSYNEQFF. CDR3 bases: TGCGCCAGCAGCTTGGTAGGGGTCTCCTACAATGAGCAGTTCTTC.

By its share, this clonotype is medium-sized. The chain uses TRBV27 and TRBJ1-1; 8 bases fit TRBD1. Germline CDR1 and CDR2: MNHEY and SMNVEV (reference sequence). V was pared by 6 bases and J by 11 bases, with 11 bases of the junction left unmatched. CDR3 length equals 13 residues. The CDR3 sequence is CASSRGLTARAFF. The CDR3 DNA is TGTGCCAGCAGCAGGGGGCTCACCGCTCGGGCTTTCTTT.

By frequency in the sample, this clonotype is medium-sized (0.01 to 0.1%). The CDR3 here is CASSVLRGSTDTQYF. In DNA form, the CDR3 reads TGTGCCAGCAGTGTTCTTAGGGGGAGCACAGATACGCAGTATTTT. V and J are TRBV25-1 and TRBJ2-3; D possibly corresponds to TRBD1 (6 bases). Germline V lookup: CDR1 MGHDK, CDR2 SYGVNS. Trimming removed 4 bases at V and 0 bases at J, with 11 bases between. CDR3 length: 15 amino acids.

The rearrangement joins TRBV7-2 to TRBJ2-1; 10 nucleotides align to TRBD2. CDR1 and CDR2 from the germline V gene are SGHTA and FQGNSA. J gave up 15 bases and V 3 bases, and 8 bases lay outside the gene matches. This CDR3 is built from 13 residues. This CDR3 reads CASSLLAGALWFF. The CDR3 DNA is TGTGCCAGCAGCTTGCTAGCGGGGGCCCTGTGGTTCTTC. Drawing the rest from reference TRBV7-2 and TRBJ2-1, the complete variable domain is GAGVSQSPSNKVTEKGKDVELRCDPISGHTALYWYRQSLGQGLEFLIYFQGNSAPDKSGLPSDRFSAERTGGSVSTLTIQRTQQEDSAVYLCASSLLAGALWFFGPGTRLTVL.

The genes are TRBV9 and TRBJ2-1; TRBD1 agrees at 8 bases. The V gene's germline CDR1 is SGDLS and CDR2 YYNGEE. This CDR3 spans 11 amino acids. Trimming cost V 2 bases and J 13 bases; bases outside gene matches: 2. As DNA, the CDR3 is TGTGCCAGCAGCGTGACAGGGGAACAGTTCTTC. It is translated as CASSVTGEQFF. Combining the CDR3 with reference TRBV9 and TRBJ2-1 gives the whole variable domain DSGVTQTPKHLITATGQRVTLRCSPRSGDLSVYWYQQSLDQGLQFLIQYYNGEERAKGNILERFSAQQFPDLHSELNLSSLELGDSALYFCASSVTGEQFFGPGTRLTVL.

CDR3 region: CASSVLPGPEDTQYF. CDR3 coding DNA: TGTGCCAGCAGCGTACTCCCGGGGCCAGAGGATACGCAGTATTTT. The J gene is TRBJ2-3, the V gene TRBV9; possibly TRBD1 or TRBD2 for D (5 bases each). CDR1 SGDLS and CDR2 YYNGEE come from the germline V gene. V lost 1 base, J lost 6 bases, and 15 bases lay in between. This CDR3 is 15 amino acids long.

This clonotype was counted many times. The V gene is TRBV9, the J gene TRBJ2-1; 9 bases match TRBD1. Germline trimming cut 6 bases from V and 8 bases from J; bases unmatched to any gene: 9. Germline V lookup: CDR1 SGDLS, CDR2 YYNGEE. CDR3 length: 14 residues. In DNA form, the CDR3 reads TGTGCCAGCACCACGAGGGGACAGGGCGATGAGCAGTTCTTC. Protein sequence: CASTTRGQGDEQFF.